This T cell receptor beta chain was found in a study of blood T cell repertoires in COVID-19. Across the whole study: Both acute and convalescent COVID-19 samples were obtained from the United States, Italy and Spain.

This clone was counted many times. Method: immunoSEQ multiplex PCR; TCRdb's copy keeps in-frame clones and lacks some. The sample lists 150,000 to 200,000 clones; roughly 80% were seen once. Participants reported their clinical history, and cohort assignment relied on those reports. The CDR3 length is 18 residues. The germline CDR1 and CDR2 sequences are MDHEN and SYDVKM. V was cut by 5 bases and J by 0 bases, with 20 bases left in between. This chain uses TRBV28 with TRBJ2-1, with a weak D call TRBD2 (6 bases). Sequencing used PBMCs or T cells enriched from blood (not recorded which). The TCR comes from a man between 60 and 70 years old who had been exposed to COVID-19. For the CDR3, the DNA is TGTGCCAGCAGTCCCTCGGCGGGATTGGGTAGCTCCTACAATGAGCAGTTCTTC. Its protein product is CASSPSAGLGSSYNEQFF.